This T cell receptor beta chain was identified during a study of cytomegalovirus exposure and HLA in healthy donors. Study-level results: Associated with HLA alleles at 0.05 false discovery rate in a later analysis were 16,951 TCR beta sequences.

In the case of this clone: What it recognizes is unknown.

The study ran its PCR with 60 Vbeta and 13 Jbeta primers. Assay used: immunoSEQ multiplex PCR; TCRdb lists only in-frame clones, some missing. The sample consists of roughly 190,000 clones, 84% of them appearing once. V was shortened by 11 bases and J by 6 bases, with 10 bases between the two germline ends. CDR1 is SNHLY, CDR2 FYNNEI, per germline. The CDR3 sequence is 11 residues long. Sequencing used PBMCs. The chain links TRBV2 to TRBJ2-2; D might be TRBD2 (6 bases). This clonotype was sampled from a woman between 50 and 59 years old in good health and CMV-seropositive. The DNA for the CDR3 is TGTGCCGGGAGGACGTCCGGGGAGCTGTTTTTT. It specifies CAGRTSGELFF.